This TCR beta chain comes out of a study of RUNX1 and TCR beta rearrangement in T-cell leukemia (dated by TCRdb to about 2020). Context from the whole study: The study compared TCR beta rearrangements and CDR3 junctions in fewer than 15 T-ALLs carrying mono-allelic acquired RUNX1 mutations versus roughly 11 RUNX1 wildtype T-ALLs. The RUNX1 mutation status of the T-ALL cases had been established in an earlier study. The RUNX1 wildtype T-ALLs were matched on an immature maturation arrest stage, which was defined as the absence of cytoplasmic or surface TCR beta protein. The maturation arrest stages of RUNX1-mutated T-ALLs were more diverse, with some cases arrested before the onset of TCR beta rearrangement. The multicentric trials were GRAALL-2003 and GRAALL-2005. Genescan analysis following EuroClonality multiplex PCR on genomic DNA was used to assess TCR rearrangements. In the mutated group, every RUNX1 mutation was heterozygous, with under twelve located in the Runt homology domain and three in the transactivation domain. To allow a comparison of D1 versus D2 segments, the RUNX1 wildtype T-ALLs were chosen so that each carried at least incomplete clonal TCR beta rearrangements. Human T-ALL TCR beta rearrangements were analyzed to compare with results from a Runx1 knockout mouse model. Beyond this particular receptor, the publication reports: No significant difference in TCR beta D1 segment usage was found between RUNX1-mutated (roughly 80%) and wildtype (around 61%) T-ALL clonal rearrangements. RUNX1-mutated and wildtype T-ALLs showed similar TCR beta J1 cluster usage, with no significant difference. Clonal TCR beta rearrangements were carried by fewer RUNX1-mutated T-ALLs (about 62%) than has been reported for T-ALL generally (over 75%). TCR beta CDR3 length or D segment truncation in T-ALLs could not be evaluated because too few clonal rearrangements were available.

CDR1 and CDR2, looked up from the germline V gene, are LGHNA and YNFKEQ. Inclusive of the bounding cysteine and phenylalanine, the CDR3 is 16 residues long. Only the CDR3 region is kept as DNA, spanning 48 bases read in frame from base 1. For this chain, trimming is 0 bases at the V end and 5 bases at the J end, and the number of junction bases without a gene match is 9. This clonotype is categorized as large (0.1 to 1%). Its recognized antigen is unknown. The sample holds no much larger clone one base away, and base qualities are not on file. Preparation of the library involved PCR. The sequencing machine was an Illumina MiSeq. TCR beta DJ and VDJ rearrangements were characterized by next generation amplicon sequencing. From the authors' description of their analysis: The Vidjil software was applied to the amplicon sequencing data to identify clonal TCR beta rearrangements. TCR beta rearrangement characteristics of the RUNX1-mutated and wildtype groups were compared using two-tailed Fisher exact tests. TCRdb trimmed public reads at Q25 via fastp, called clones via MiXCR and kept in-frame beta chains. When rows share a CDR3 protein, they turn into one entry using the most common DNA and genes. TCRdb's processing, not the authors' own work, is the source of the V and J calls. This sample gives about 110 distinct CDR3 sequences in total; more than 40% of them show up just once. Roughly 80% of the sample is taken by the ten largest.

For oncotyping and quantification of minimal residual disease, T-ALL samples were taken at diagnosis from children and adults treated according to protocol. This TCR came from a male donor with T-cell acute lymphoblastic leukemia. Rearrangement joined TRBV4-2 to TRBJ2-7; the central 8 bases match TRBD2. The sequencing sample was made of blood. The sequence in DNA is TGTGCCAGCAGCCAAGAACCGGCGGGAGGAGCAAACGAGCAGTACTTC. It codes for CASSQEPAGGANEQYF.